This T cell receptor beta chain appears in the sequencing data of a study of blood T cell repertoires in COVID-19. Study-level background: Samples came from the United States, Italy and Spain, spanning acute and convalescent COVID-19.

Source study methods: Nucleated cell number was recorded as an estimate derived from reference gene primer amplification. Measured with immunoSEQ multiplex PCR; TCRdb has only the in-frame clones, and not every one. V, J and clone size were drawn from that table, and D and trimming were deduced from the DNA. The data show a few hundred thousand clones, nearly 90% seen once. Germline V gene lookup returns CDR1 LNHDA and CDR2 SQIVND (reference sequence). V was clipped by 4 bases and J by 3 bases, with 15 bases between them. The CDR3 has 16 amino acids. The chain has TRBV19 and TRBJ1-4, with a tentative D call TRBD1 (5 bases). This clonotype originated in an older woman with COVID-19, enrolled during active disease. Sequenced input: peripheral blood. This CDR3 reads CASSTAGRLANEKLFF. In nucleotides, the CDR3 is TGTGCCAGTAGTACCGCGGGGCGACTTGCTAATGAAAAACTGTTTTTT.